These 30 T cell receptor beta chains share one sample of origin, sequenced in a study of CD8+ T cells in alopecia areata. cDNA reverse transcribed from extracted RNA served as the sequencing template. Profiled with immunoSEQ multiplex PCR; TCRdb holds only in-frame clones, not every one. The record shows under 350,000 clones for this sample, with no singletons present. After pooling, cutaneous lymph node cells were sorted with CD4, CD8alpha, NKG2D, NKG2ACE and other markers. Sequencing was performed on CD4+ T cells sorted from a lymph node. All receptors derive from a C3H/HeJ mouse with alopecia areata. Strain haplotype at MHC: H2-k.

This clone was counted between two and nine times. Germline and genes: mouse. The CDR3 is cut off 4 residues early in the read; its end comes from the germline J gene. The rearrangement links TRBV19 to TRBJ2-3; possible D gene TRBD2, 6 bases. From germline, CDR1 is FNHDT and CDR2 SITEND (reference sequence). V was trimmed by 0 bases and J by 0 bases, leaving 11 bases between them. The CDR3 runs to 16 residues. The CDR3: CASSIAAWGSAETLYF. The sequenced part of the CDR3 DNA is TGTGCCAGCAGTATAGCTGCCTGGGGAAGTGCAGAA. Combining the CDR3 with reference TRBV19 and TRBJ2-3 gives the whole variable domain GGIITQTPKFLIGQEGQKLTLKCQQNFNHDTMYWYRQDSGKGLRLIYYSITENDLQKGDLSEGYDASREKKSSFSLTVTSAQKNEMAVFLCASSIAAWGSAETLYFGSGTRLTVL.

This clone was recorded a few times. Mouse germline and gene names are used. The read terminates 4 residues before the CDR3 end, so the remaining end is supplied by the germline J gene. Other DNA sequences in the sample encode the same CDR3. The chain combines TRBV12-1 with TRBJ2-5, with 8 bases that match TRBD2. There are 14 residues in the CDR3. The V segment lost 2 bases and the J segment 0 bases; nucleotides outside the gene matches: 0. Germline-derived CDR1 and CDR2 are SGHSN and HYEKVE. The CDR3 spells CASSPGGNQDTQYF. The part of the CDR3 DNA that was read is TGTGCCAGCTCTCCTGGGGGGAACCAAGAC.

With respect to this clone: The listed genes are named as in mouse. The observed sequence ends 4 residues before the CDR3 terminus, with the missing tail filled in from the germline J gene. The chain employs TRBV13-1 and TRBJ2-1, with 8 bases identical to TRBD1. Germline CDR1 and CDR2: NSHNY and SYGAGN. The CDR3 covers 14 residues. Trimming removed 3 bases from V and 5 bases from J; junction bases left unmatched: 4. The CDR3 spells CASSGRTGNAEQFF. CDR3 DNA (partial): TGTGCCAGCAGTGGGAGGACAGGGAATGCT.

This clone was seen many times. These gene names are mouse names. Distinct nucleotide sequences in the sample also encode this CDR3. CDR3 DNA (partial): TGTGCCAGCAGCCAGACAGGGAGCTCCTAT. Its translation: CASSQTGSSY. The full CDR3 is CASSQTGSSYEQYF. The chain combines TRBV5 with TRBJ2-7; 7 bases map to TRBD1. The CDR3 extends 4 residues past the end of the read, so its final part is completed from the germline J gene. This CDR3 spans 14 amino acids. J gave up 0 bases and V 3 bases, and 2 bases lay outside the gene matches. Germline V gene lookup returns CDR1 LGHNA and CDR2 YNLKQL (reference sequence).

Notes on this clone: Each gene name is a mouse one. The sequence runs out 3 residues before the end of the CDR3; the remainder is reconstructed from the germline J gene. The rearrangement uses TRBV13-3 and TRBJ1-6, with 7 bases matching TRBD1. TRBJ1-6 is an ORF, with its function uncertain. Germline CDR1 NNHDY, CDR2 SYVADS. After removal of 3 bases from V and 1 base from J, the junction contained 1 base not matched to a gene. The CDR3 contains 15 residues. The sequenced CDR3 bases are TGTGCCAGCAGTGCCAGGGGGTCCTATAATTCGCCC. Translating gives CASSARGSYNSP. The whole CDR3 is CASSARGSYNSPLYF.

Notes on this clone: Here the gene names and germline are mouse. Read data end 4 residues before the CDR3 end; the end is taken from the germline J gene. Within the sample, other DNA sequences also encode this same CDR3. The V and J genes are TRBV5 and TRBJ1-2; 9 bases align to TRBD1. This CDR3 has 14 residues. Germline values: CDR1 LGHNA, CDR2 YNLKQL (reference sequence). J was trimmed by 3 bases and V by 4 bases; bases with no gene match: 3. The CDR3 here is CASSRTGADSDYTF. CDR3 DNA, as far as it was read: TGTGCCAGCAGCCGGACAGGGGCCGACTCC.

This clone was recorded a few times. These gene names are mouse names. The sequence runs out 4 residues before the end of the CDR3; the remainder is reconstructed from the germline J gene. The chain employs TRBV1 and TRBJ2-2; D might be TRBD2 (7 bases). Germline loops: CDR1 NSQYPW, CDR2 LRSPGD (reference sequence). The CDR3 consists of 14 residues. V was trimmed by 4 bases and J by 4 bases, leaving 10 bases between them. The CDR3 sequence is CTCSGRGATGQLYF. Partial CDR3 DNA: TGCACCTGCAGTGGGAGGGGGGCCACCGGG.

Points on this clone: Germline and genes: mouse. The CDR3 extends 4 residues past the end of the read, so its final part is completed from the germline J gene. The V call is TRBV16, the J call TRBJ1-2; 7 bases are a match to TRBD1. Unmatched junction bases numbered 6, after V lost 5 bases and J lost 0 bases. The CDR3 has 15 residues. Germline assignment: CDR1 SGHSA and CDR2 FRNQAP. CDR3 sequence reads: CASSNGTDANSDYTF. The DNA read from the CDR3 is TGTGCAAGCAGCAATGGGACAGACGCAAACTCC.

This clone was counted between two and nine times. The gene names given are mouse names. The missing CDR3 end, 4 residues past where the read stops, is filled in from the germline J gene. The genes are TRBV1 and TRBJ2-2; perhaps TRBD1 as D (6 bases). This CDR3 has 15 amino acids. Per the germline V gene, CDR1 is NSQYPW and CDR2 is LRSPGD (reference sequence). V was shortened by 4 bases and J by 1 base, with 10 bases between the two germline ends. CDR3 bases read: TGCACCTGCAGTGACCGGGACAAAAACACCGGG. Translated: CTCSDRDKNTG. In full, the CDR3 is CTCSDRDKNTGQLYF.

Details on this clone: All gene names here are mouse names. The read terminates 4 residues ahead of where the CDR3 ends, so the germline J gene completes it. The chain uses TRBV19 and TRBJ1-2; D may be TRBD1 (6 bases). This CDR3 is 14 amino acids long. Between the trimmed V and J ends, which lost 3 bases and 0 bases, there was a span of 9 bases. Germline V gene data show CDR1 as FNHDT and CDR2 as SITEND (reference sequence). Here the CDR3 reads CASSRGTTNSDYTF. CDR3 bases read: TGTGCCAGCAGTAGAGGGACAACAAACTCC.

This clone was counted between two and nine times. These gene names are mouse names. The sequenced fragment ends 4 residues before the CDR3 boundary, so the rest is inferred from the germline J gene. The V gene is TRBV13-1, the J gene TRBJ1-1; D is ambiguous. Deletions cut 0 bases from V and 0 bases from J, with 6 bases between. The germline gives CDR1 NSHNY, CDR2 SYGAGN. The CDR3 spans 14 residues. The sequenced part of the CDR3 DNA is TGTGCCAGCAGTGATGACAGTAAGAACACA. Translated: CASSDDSKNT. The entire CDR3 is CASSDDSKNTEVFF.

Comment on this clone: Gene names denote mouse genes. The DNA ends 4 residues before the CDR3 does, and the rest of the CDR3 is filled in from the germline J gene. The chain employs TRBV1 and TRBJ2-5, with 9 bases identical to TRBD2. Germline CDR1 and CDR2: NSQYPW and LRSPGD (reference sequence). The CDR3 extends over 15 amino acids. The CDR3 loop reads CTCSAGGLGEDTQYF. The CDR3 DNA, read in part, is TGCACCTGCAGTGCGGGGGGACTGGGAGAAGAC.

This clone was observed a handful of times. The listed genes are named as in mouse. The CDR3 is cut off 4 residues early in the read; its end comes from the germline J gene. The chain uses TRBV13-1 and TRBJ2-1; D unclear. This CDR3 region has 13 residues. Per the germline V gene, CDR1 is NSHNY and CDR2 is SYGAGN. The CDR3 loop is CASSDASEAEQFF. The CDR3 DNA, read in part, is TGTGCCAGCAGTGATGCCAGTGAGGCT.

In this sample, this clone turned up a few times. Gene names and germline match the mouse. The read ends 4 residues early relative to the CDR3; the germline J gene fills the gap. The sample carries other DNA sequences with the same CDR3. The V call is TRBV13-2, the J call TRBJ2-1, with D possibly matching TRBD2 (6 bases). V was clipped by 0 bases and J by 3 bases, with 7 bases between them. CDR3 length: 14 amino acids. CDR1 is NNHNN and CDR2 is SYGAGS in the germline V gene (reference sequence). The CDR3: CASGDAWGYAEQFF. The covered CDR3 bases are TGTGCCAGCGGTGATGCCTGGGGCTATGCT.

This clone came up a few times. Mouse gene names apply. The read ends 4 residues before the CDR3 terminus; that terminus is restored from the germline J gene. V gene TRBV14 combines with J gene TRBJ2-7; 9 bases line up with TRBD1. With 4 bases clipped from V and 3 bases from J, the junction kept 5 bases outside the gene matches. CDR3 length equals 14 residues. CDR1 is SGHDT and CDR2 is FRDEAV in the germline V gene. CDR3 sequence reads: CASSPQGALYEQYF. Incomplete CDR3 DNA: TGTGCCAGCAGTCCACAGGGGGCCCTCTAT.

This clone was seen at least ten times. Each gene name is a mouse one. The CDR3 end is not reached by the read, which stops 4 residues before it; the germline J gene fills it in. The sample has other DNA sequences that encode this CDR3 too. This rearrangement joins TRBV5 to TRBJ2-3; either TRBD1 or TRBD2 may fit D (5 bases each). The CDR3 has 14 residues. The ends were cut back, 0 bases at V and 1 base at J, with 5 bases in the middle. Germline CDR1 is LGHNA and CDR2 is YNLKQL (reference sequence). The CDR3 is CASSQEGGAETLYF. The CDR3 DNA, read in part, is TGTGCCAGCAGCCAAGAGGGGGGTGCAGAA.

On this clone: Gene names follow the mouse nomenclature. The read halts 4 residues ahead of the CDR3 end, with the missing end drawn from the germline J gene. The chain carries TRBV13-1 and TRBJ1-2; maybe TRBD1 (6 bases). The V end was cut by 0 bases, the J end by 1 base, with 10 bases between. Germline CDR1 reads NSHNY; CDR2 reads SYGAGN. This CDR3 is built from 15 residues. The CDR3 reads CASSDASGVNSDYTF. CDR3 DNA (partial): TGTGCCAGCAGTGATGCCTCAGGGGTAAACTCC.

This clone was seen ten or more times. Mouse germline and gene names are used. The read gets to within 4 residues of the CDR3 end, and the germline J gene fills in the rest. The sample holds other DNA sequences that translate to the same CDR3. The chain couples TRBV1 to TRBJ1-2, with D hard to call. The CDR3 sequence is 13 residues long. Trimming removed 2 bases at V and 0 bases at J, with 4 bases between. The germline gives CDR1 NSQYPW, CDR2 LRSPGD (reference sequence). This chain's CDR3 is CTCSASPNSDYTF. The CDR3 DNA, read in part, is TGCACCTGCAGTGCAAGTCCAAACTCC.

This clone appeared many times. The genes are named according to mouse. The CDR3 protein is CASSRDGGVYAEQFF. The sequenced part of the CDR3 DNA is TGTGCTAGCAGTAGAGATGGGGGGGTCTATGCT. The V and J genes are TRBV17 and TRBJ2-1, with TRBD2 matching over 8 bases. Read data end 4 residues before the CDR3 end; the end is taken from the germline J gene. The CDR3 extends over 15 amino acids. Germline V gene data show CDR1 as MNHDT and CDR2 as YYDKIL. The V gene end was trimmed by 0 bases and the J gene end by 3 bases; junction bases not matched to a gene: 1.

This clone was counted a few times. All gene names here are mouse names. Coverage ceases 4 residues before the CDR3 finishes, and the germline J gene fills in the end. This sample also contains other DNA sequences that code for the same CDR3. V is TRBV1 and J is TRBJ2-1; possible D gene TRBD2, 6 bases. This CDR3 has 15 residues. V lost 5 bases and J lost 1, with 12 bases in between. Germline assignment: CDR1 NSQYPW and CDR2 LRSPGD (reference sequence). Here the CDR3 reads CTCSPTGGNYAEQFF. The DNA read from the CDR3 is TGCACCTGCAGTCCCACCGGGGGGAACTATGCT.

About this clone: The genes are named according to mouse. The sequenced part of the CDR3 DNA is TGCACCTGCAGAACTGGGGCAGAA. This encodes CTCRTGAE. The full CDR3 reads CTCRTGAETLYF. J is TRBJ2-3 and V is TRBV1, with a tentative D call TRBD2 (6 bases). The read falls 4 residues short of the CDR3 end, and the missing part is taken from the germline J gene. The V gene's germline CDR1 is NSQYPW and CDR2 LRSPGD (reference sequence). This CDR3 has 12 amino acids. V dropped 6 bases and J dropped 3 bases, with 7 bases sitting between them. The full variable domain, in which reference TRBV1 and TRBJ2-3 provide the parts outside the CDR3, is VTLLEQNPRWRLVPRGQAVNLRCILKNSQYPWMSWYQQDLQKQLQWLFTLRSPGDKEVKSLPGADYLATRVTDTELRLQVANMSQGRTLYCTCRTGAETLYFGSGTRLTVL.

Concerning this clone: Mouse gene names and germline throughout. Sequencing ends 4 residues short of the CDR3 end; the germline J gene provides the rest. The chain employs TRBV1 and TRBJ2-1; weak D call: TRBD1 (6 bases). Germline values: CDR1 NSQYPW, CDR2 LRSPGD (reference sequence). This CDR3 region has 16 residues. Trimming took 2 bases from V and 1 from J, leaving 12 bases between them. Partial CDR3 DNA: TGCACCTGCAGTGCAATAGGGGGACAAAACTATGCT. The encoded protein is CTCSAIGGQNYA. The entire CDR3 protein is CTCSAIGGQNYAEQFF.

On this clone itself: Gene names and germline match the mouse. The observed sequence ends 4 residues before the CDR3 terminus, with the missing tail filled in from the germline J gene. The rearrangement uses TRBV2 and TRBJ1-2, with D possibly matching TRBD1 (5 bases). V was pared by 3 bases and J by 0 bases, with 11 bases between. Germline CDR1 and CDR2: LGHNA and YSYQKL. CDR3 length equals 15 residues. The DNA read from the CDR3 is TGTGCCAGCAGCCAGCCGACAGTTGCAAACTCC. This gives the protein CASSQPTVANS. The whole CDR3 is CASSQPTVANSDYTF. Variable domain in full (rest from reference TRBV2 and TRBJ1-2): DPKIIQKPKYLVAVTGSEKILICEQYLGHNAMYWYRQSAKKPLEFMFSYSYQKLMDNQTASSRFQPQSSKKNHLDLQITALKPDDSATYFCASSQPTVANSDYTFGSGTRLLVI.

Points on this clone: Here the gene names and germline are mouse. The sequence runs out 4 residues before the end of the CDR3; the remainder is reconstructed from the germline J gene. The same CDR3 also results from other DNA sequences found in this sample. The V and J genes are TRBV13-2 and TRBJ2-2; 11 nucleotides align to TRBD2. Losses at the gene ends were 5 bases for V and 2 bases for J; bases not matched to a gene: 2. The CDR3 extends over 15 amino acids. In germline, CDR1 is NNHNN, CDR2 SYGAGS (reference sequence). CDR3 amino acids: CASGTGGANTGQLYF. The sequenced part of the CDR3 DNA is TGTGCCAGCGGAACTGGGGGGGCGAACACCGGG.

This clone was seen a few times. All gene names here are mouse names. The read halts 4 residues ahead of the CDR3 end, with the missing end drawn from the germline J gene. The V gene is TRBV13-3, the J gene TRBJ2-7; D is unresolved. The CDR3 spans 13 residues. CDR1 and CDR2 (germline): NNHDY, SYVADS. With 1 base removed from V and 0 bases from J, the gap between germline ends came to 5 bases. Partial CDR3 DNA: TGTGCCAGCAGTGATCACAGCTCCTAT. It codes for CASSDHSSY. The full CDR3 sequence reads CASSDHSSYEQYF.

With respect to this clone: Mouse gene names apply. Read data end 4 residues before the CDR3 end; the end is taken from the germline J gene. This chain connects TRBV1 to TRBJ2-5; 11 bases map to TRBD1. CDR3 length: 14 amino acids. Germline V gene sequence: CDR1 NSQYPW, CDR2 LRSPGD (reference sequence). The covered CDR3 bases are TGCACCTGCAGTGGGGGACAGGGGGAAGAC. Protein product: CTCSGGQGED. The entire CDR3 reads CTCSGGQGEDTQYF.

This clone was recorded a few times. Mouse gene names apply. The CDR3 end is not reached by the read, which stops 4 residues before it; the germline J gene fills it in. V gene TRBV17 combines with J gene TRBJ2-5; a weak D match, TRBD1 (5 bases). Per the germline V gene, CDR1 is MNHDT and CDR2 is YYDKIL. The CDR3 is 13 residues long. CDR3 DNA, as far as it was read: TGTGCTAGCAGTAGAGATCCAGGGGAC. It translates to CASSRDPGD. The whole CDR3 protein is CASSRDPGDTQYF.

Worth noting for this clone: Mouse germline and gene names are used. The read stops 4 residues short of the end of the CDR3; the missing end is completed from the germline J gene. The rearrangement joins TRBV19 to TRBJ1-1, with no clear D. There are 14 residues in the CDR3. The germline V and J ends were trimmed by 2 bases and 0 bases, with 8 bases remaining between them. CDR1 FNHDT and CDR2 SITEND come from the germline V gene (reference sequence). Partial CDR3 DNA: TGTGCCAGCAGTATCACACAAGCAAACACA. Its protein product is CASSITQANT. The entire CDR3 reads CASSITQANTEVFF. The whole variable domain, filled in from reference TRBV19 and TRBJ1-1, reads GGIITQTPKFLIGQEGQKLTLKCQQNFNHDTMYWYRQDSGKGLRLIYYSITENDLQKGDLSEGYDASREKKSSFSLTVTSAQKNEMAVFLCASSITQANTEVFFGKGTRLTVV.

This clone has only a few counts. Mouse germline and gene names are used. The read terminates 4 residues before the CDR3 end, so the remaining end is supplied by the germline J gene. The sample contains more than one DNA sequence encoding this CDR3. The chain uses TRBV19 and TRBJ2-2; no definite D call. Trimming left V 7 bases short and J 0 bases short, with 4 bases between. This CDR3 contains 12 residues. Germline V lookup: CDR1 FNHDT, CDR2 SITEND (reference sequence). The sequenced CDR3 bases are TGTGCCAGCTCAACAAACACCGGG. This sequence encodes CASSTNTG. The whole CDR3 is CASSTNTGQLYF.

Concerning this clone itself: Gene and germline names: mouse. The read ends 4 residues before the CDR3 terminus; that terminus is restored from the germline J gene. The V gene is TRBV5, the J gene TRBJ1-2; weak D call: TRBD1 (5 bases). The CDR3 sequence is 13 residues long. Trimming left V 2 bases short and J 3 bases short, with 7 bases between. Per the germline V gene, CDR1 is LGHNA and CDR2 is YNLKQL (reference sequence). The CDR3 is CASSQMGDSDYTF. CDR3 DNA (partial): TGTGCCAGCAGCCAAATGGGGGACTCC.